The 23 T cell receptor beta chains below all came from one sample that was sequenced in a study of identical twins. TCRdb reanalysed the 5' RACE reads using MiXCR and keeps one entry per CDR3 protein. Of 540,000 or so distinct CDR3 sequences in the sample, about 20% were seen once. Separately, the same data were catalogued under a study of yellow fever vaccine responses in identical twins.

Sequencing was carried out using CD4+ T cells sorted from blood. The receptors here all came from a woman aged 18-30 years in good health.

This clonotype was counted between two and nine times. The chain combines TRBV5-1 with TRBJ2-7, with D tentatively TRBD2 (5 bases). Germline V gene lookup returns CDR1 SGHRS and CDR2 YFSETQ. Trimming removed 0 bases at V and 2 bases at J, with 12 bases between. There are 15 residues in the CDR3. This CDR3 is CASSLVARATYEQYF. CDR3 nucleotide sequence: TGCGCCAGCAGCTTGGTGGCGCGGGCGACCTACGAGCAGTACTTC. The complete variable domain, with remaining parts taken from reference TRBV5-1 and TRBJ2-7, reads KAGVTQTPRYLIKTRGQQVTLSCSPISGHRSVSWYQQTPGQGLQFLFEYFSETQRNKGNFPGRFSGRQFSNSRSEMNVSTLELGDSALYLCASSLVARATYEQYFGPGTRLTVT.

In nucleotides, the CDR3 is TGTGCCAGCAGCTTGGAGAGGGATCCTACAGATACGCAGTATTTT. Its protein is CASSLERDPTDTQYF. The chain couples TRBV5-6 to TRBJ2-3; weak D call: TRBD2 (5 bases). The CDR3 covers 15 residues. Trimming took 0 bases from V and 3 from J, leaving 11 bases between them. The V gene's germline CDR1 is SGHDT and CDR2 YYEEEE. Together with reference TRBV5-6 and TRBJ2-3, the CDR3 gives the full variable domain: DAGVTQSPTHLIKTRGQQVTLRCSPKSGHDTVSWYQQALGQGPQFIFQYYEEEERQRGNFPDRFSGHQFPNYSSELNVNALLLGDSALYLCASSLERDPTDTQYFGPGTRLTVL.

In its sample, this clonotype was seen a few times. The chain combines TRBV10-3 with TRBJ2-1; no clear D gene. The germline CDR1 and CDR2 sequences are ENHRY and SYGVKD. V was trimmed by 0 bases and J by 3 bases, leaving 12 bases between them. The CDR3 is 16 residues long. CDR3 region: CAISESLVGLYNEQFF. CDR3 coding DNA: TGTGCCATCAGTGAGTCGTTAGTAGGTCTCTACAATGAGCAGTTCTTC.

This rearrangement joins TRBV24-1 to TRBJ2-3; no clear D. The CDR3 covers 13 residues. The ends were cut back, 2 bases at V and 2 bases at J, with 4 bases in the middle. Germline V gives CDR1 KGHDR, CDR2 SFDVKD. The CDR3 nucleotides read TGTGCCACCAGTGATTACTCCACAGATACGCAGTATTTT. Translated, it gives CATSDYSTDTQYF.

The table lists this clonotype with a count of one. The chain couples TRBV27 to TRBJ2-6; weak D call: TRBD2 (5 bases). Germline V gene sequence: CDR1 MNHEY, CDR2 SMNVEV (reference sequence). Trimming took 2 bases from V and 0 from J, leaving 11 bases between them. This CDR3 has 17 amino acids. The CDR3 DNA is TGTGCCAGCAGTTTAGGACTGCTAACCTCTGGGGCCAACGTCCTGACTTTC. Translated, it gives CASSLGLLTSGANVLTF.

The CDR3 coding sequence is TGTGCCAGCAGTTTAGCAGGGACCTTCTCTGGGGCCAACGTCCTGACTTTC. Amino acids: CASSLAGTFSGANVLTF. This sequence joins TRBV12-3 or TRBV12-4 and TRBJ2-6; either TRBD1 or TRBD2 may fit D (5 bases each). The germline V and J ends were trimmed by 0 bases and 0 bases, with 9 bases remaining between them. This CDR3 has 17 residues.

The count of this clonotype is one. The genes are TRBV20-1 and TRBJ2-3, with 9 bases that match TRBD2. CDR3 size: 16 residues. Germline V gene lookup returns CDR1 DFQATT and CDR2 SNEGSKA (reference sequence). After removal of 1 base from V and 3 bases from J, the junction contained 8 bases not matched to a gene. CDR3 DNA: TGCAGTGCTAGAGCCCCCGGGCTAGCGGGGACAGATACGCAGTATTTT. This encodes CSARAPGLAGTDTQYF.

The rearrangement uses TRBV10-3 and TRBJ2-3, with D perhaps matching TRBD1 or TRBD2 (5 bases each). V shed 11 bases and J shed 4 bases, with 22 bases lying between them. Germline V lookup: CDR1 ENHRY, CDR2 SYGVKD. The CDR3 loop spans 15 amino acids. CDR3 residues: CASARTLLGPDTQYF. The CDR3 nucleotides are TGTGCCTCCGCCCGGACTCTCCTGGGGCCAGATACGCAGTATTTT.

The chain couples TRBV20-1 to TRBJ2-2; TRBD2 matches 9 bases. The CDR3 runs 17 residues. The V gene end was trimmed by 0 bases and the J gene end by 5 bases; junction bases not matched to a gene: 10. CDR1 is DFQATT and CDR2 is SNEGSKA in the germline V gene (reference sequence). The DNA for the CDR3 is TGCAGTGCTAGAGATGCGGCTAGCGGGGCCGTTACCGGGGAGCTGTTTTTT. It encodes CSARDAASGAVTGELFF.

This chain uses TRBV28 with TRBJ1-2; D might be TRBD1 (5 bases). This CDR3 has 14 residues. Germline V lookup: CDR1 MDHEN, CDR2 SYDVKM. Trimming shortened V by 4 bases and J by 5 bases, and 14 bases separated the two germline ends. The CDR3 loop is CASSSLGDLYGYTF. CDR3 DNA sequence: TGTGCCAGCAGTTCCCTGGGGGACCTTTATGGCTACACCTTC.

This chain links TRBV3-1 with TRBJ2-1; D is possibly TRBD1 or TRBD2 (5 bases each). Trimming left V 4 bases short and J 10 bases short, with 17 bases between. CDR3 length: 14 amino acids. Per germline, CDR1 LGHDT and CDR2 YNNKEL (reference sequence). The CDR3 region is CASSRAGPEGEQFF. CDR3 nucleotides: TGTGCCAGCAGCCGAGCCGGGCCCGAGGGGGAGCAGTTCTTC.

This clonotype was seen just once. The chain carries TRBV7-9 and TRBJ2-7, with a tentative D call TRBD2 (8 bases). CDR3 length: 16 residues. V was clipped by 5 bases and J by 3 bases, with 20 bases between them. The germline V gene has CDR1 SEHNR and CDR2 FQNEAQ (reference sequence). As DNA, the CDR3 is TGTGCCAGCAGCCCAGGGGGTACTAGCGGATTCTACGAGCAGTACTTC. Translating gives CASSPGGTSGFYEQYF.

This clonotype was observed a handful of times. V and J are TRBV5-1 and TRBJ1-1; D ambiguous. Trimming took off 2 bases at V and 4 bases at J, with 12 bases between the two ends. Germline CDR1 reads SGHRS; CDR2 reads YFSETQ. The CDR3 runs to 14 residues. Here the CDR3 reads CASSFGSVGTEAFF. CDR3 bases: TGCGCCAGCAGCTTTGGCAGCGTTGGCACTGAAGCTTTCTTT.

This clonotype was seen a handful of times. The gene calls are TRBV3-1 and TRBJ2-1; 7 bases fit TRBD2. V was clipped by 3 bases and J by 14 bases; unmatched bases: 4. Per germline, CDR1 LGHDT and CDR2 YNNKEL (reference sequence). CDR3 length: 11 amino acids. The CDR3 sequence is CASSQAGVKFF. The CDR3 DNA sequence: TGTGCCAGCAGCCAGGCGGGGGTAAAGTTCTTC.

V gene TRBV6-5 combines with J gene TRBJ1-4, with 7 bases that match TRBD1. The CDR3 spans 13 residues. The V gene's germline CDR1 is MNHEY and CDR2 SVGAGI. Trimming took 7 bases from V and 3 from J; bases not matched to a gene: 2. The chain's CDR3 is CASKGQPNEKLFF. The CDR3, as DNA: TGTGCCAGCAAGGGACAGCCTAATGAAAAACTGTTTTTT.

The chain is built from TRBV5-1 and TRBJ2-1; D is undetermined. The CDR3 runs 14 residues. V gave up 0 bases and J gave up 5 bases, with 9 bases separating them. CDR1 SGHRS and CDR2 YFSETQ come from the germline V gene. The CDR3 here is CASSLASIHNEQFF. The CDR3 DNA is TGCGCCAGCAGCTTGGCGTCCATCCACAATGAGCAGTTCTTC. The entire variable domain, with the rest obtained from reference TRBV5-1 and TRBJ2-1, is as follows: KAGVTQTPRYLIKTRGQQVTLSCSPISGHRSVSWYQQTPGQGLQFLFEYFSETQRNKGNFPGRFSGRQFSNSRSEMNVSTLELGDSALYLCASSLASIHNEQFFGPGTRLTVL.

V and J are TRBV20-1 and TRBJ2-2; D not certain. Germline CDR1 and CDR2: DFQATT and SNEGSKA (reference sequence). With 6 bases removed from V and 7 bases from J, the gap between germline ends came to 12 bases. This CDR3 spans 12 amino acids. This CDR3 is CSASQYGGELFF. The DNA for the CDR3 is TGCAGTGCAAGCCAGTATGGCGGGGAGCTGTTTTTT.

This clonotype was seen only a few times. This chain joins TRBV10-3 and TRBJ2-3, with D unresolved. This CDR3 has 14 residues. Germline loops: CDR1 ENHRY, CDR2 SYGVKD. V lost 7 bases and J 1 base, leaving 12 bases between the germline ends. The CDR3: CAITDGPGTDTQYF. CDR3 nucleotide sequence: TGTGCCATCACCGACGGTCCTGGCACAGATACGCAGTATTTT.

The table lists this clonotype with a few counts. This chain uses TRBV10-3 with TRBJ2-5, with 8 bases that match TRBD2. The germline gives CDR1 ENHRY, CDR2 SYGVKD. This CDR3 is built from 15 residues. V lost 2 bases and J lost 5; bases outside the gene matches: 7. The CDR3 region is CAISEAQRGTETQYF. CDR3 bases: TGTGCCATCAGTGAGGCCCAGCGGGGGACGGAGACCCAGTACTTC.

The chain has TRBV20-1 and TRBJ2-1; TRBD2 agrees at 12 bases. In germline, CDR1 is DFQATT, CDR2 SNEGSKA (reference sequence). The CDR3 runs to 16 residues. With V trimmed by 3 bases and J by 7 bases, 10 bases remained unmatched. The CDR3 nucleotides read TGCAGTGCTAGTACTCCTAGCGGGAGGGCCCGGAATGAGCAGTTCTTC. Its protein is CSASTPSGRARNEQFF.

This clonotype was seen only a few times. The chain joins TRBV7-6 to TRBJ2-7; 9 bases agree with TRBD2. CDR3 size: 16 residues. V shed 5 bases and J 3 bases; nucleotides not matched to a gene: 11. Per the germline V gene, CDR1 is SGHVS and CDR2 is FNYEAQ. The CDR3 loop reads CASSPRASGGFYEQYF. CDR3 bases: TGTGCCAGCAGCCCCCGGGCGAGCGGGGGGTTCTACGAGCAGTACTTC.

This clonotype was recorded a few times. The V gene is TRBV29-1, the J gene TRBJ1-1; the D gene is possibly TRBD1 (6 bases). The CDR3 contains 12 residues. The germline CDR1 and CDR2 sequences are SQVTM and ANQGSEA. V lost 4 bases and J lost 8, with 14 bases in between. The CDR3 sequence: CSVAGRTGEAFF. The CDR3 region has the DNA TGCAGCGTTGCCGGAAGAACAGGGGAAGCTTTCTTT.

The chain carries TRBV6-5 and TRBJ2-1, with 9 bases aligning to TRBD2. CDR3 length equals 17 residues. Germline V gene lookup returns CDR1 MNHEY and CDR2 SVGAGI. Trimming at V came to 2 bases and at J to 3 bases, leaving 8 bases not matched to a gene. CDR3 DNA sequence: TGTGCCAGCAGTTACGACCCCGTAGCGGGAGTCTACAATGAGCAGTTCTTC. Translation gives CASSYDPVAGVYNEQFF.